This TCR beta chain came from a study of T cell responses to AZD1222 COVID-19 vaccine. Findings of the study overall: Baseline seropositivity occurred in only a handful of AZD1222 recipients. Within unmutated variant regions lay the reported targets of nearly half of spike-specific TCRs. There were mostly white British donors and more females than males, and clonal diversity was possibly underestimated. Following two doses of AZD1222, Spike-specific TCR breadth and depth rose.

Some clones are missing from TCRdb's copy, which holds only in-frame ones; the method was immunoSEQ multiplex PCR. Counted here are approximately 140,000 clones, about 93% occurring once; the ten biggest clones make up roughly 1.3%. About this clone: Its antigen is not known.

Deletions cut 5 bases from V and 8 bases from J, with 21 bases between. Germline V lookup: CDR1 LNHDA, CDR2 SQIVND (reference sequence). The CDR3 runs 15 residues. This sequence originates from an adult in good health. The chain is built from TRBV19 and TRBJ1-2; no clear D. The sample consisted of peripheral blood, taken on day 0 of AZD1222 vaccination. DNA for the CDR3: TGTGCCAGTAGTCCGCGGGGTAGGCTGAGTGTGGGCTACACCTTC. Its protein product is CASSPRGRLSVGYTF.